One and the same sample provided the 20 T cell receptor beta chains below, sequenced in a study of T cell repertoires in cytomegalovirus infection. No antigens are known for them. TCRdb reprocessed the reads with MiXCR, giving one entry per CDR3 protein. The data contain 80,000 or so distinct CDR3 sequences, 35% to 50% of them singletons. The sequencing used CD8+ T cells from cultured PBMCs, collected from culture after CMV antigen stimulation. Receptors originate from a human donor in good health (CMV status not recorded). Some clones in this sample may be carry-over from other donors' samples.

This clonotype was seen a few times. The chain has TRBV27 and TRBJ1-4, with D maybe TRBD1 (5 bases). V was shortened by 4 bases and J by 2 bases, with 14 bases between the two germline ends. Germline-derived CDR1 and CDR2 are MNHEY and SMNVEV (reference sequence). The CDR3 totals 16 residues. The CDR3 sequence: CASSSGTPGTNEKLFF. CDR3 DNA: TGTGCCAGCAGTTCGGGGACGCCGGGGACTAATGAAAAACTGTTTTTT.

This sequence joins TRBV6-8 and TRBJ2-7; perhaps D is TRBD1 or TRBD2 (5 bases each). Trimming pared 6 bases from V and 0 bases from J, leaving 18 bases between. From germline, CDR1 is MNHGY and CDR2 SAAAGT. CDR3 length: 16 residues. The CDR3 sequence: CASSPGTWRISYEQYF. For the CDR3, the DNA is TGTGCCAGCAGCCCCGGGACGTGGAGGATCTCCTACGAGCAGTACTTC.

This clonotype has only a few counts. This sequence joins TRBV4-1 and TRBJ1-2, with a possible D match to TRBD1 (5 bases). CDR3 length: 13 amino acids. Trimming cost V 0 bases and J 5 bases, with 7 bases left between them. Germline loops: CDR1 MGHRA, CDR2 YSYEKL. In DNA, the CDR3 is TGCGCCAGCAGCCAAGATCGGACATATGGCTACACCTTC. This gives the protein CASSQDRTYGYTF.

The J gene is TRBJ2-1, the V gene TRBV6-2 or TRBV6-3, with 8 nucleotides matching TRBD1. The CDR3 runs to 17 residues. Germline trimming cut 2 bases from V and 8 bases from J; bases unmatched to any gene: 14. CDR1 is MNHEY and CDR2 is SVGEGT in the germline V gene. The CDR3 is CASSYPDWDRSRDEQFF. CDR3 nucleotides: TGTGCCAGCAGTTACCCGGATTGGGACAGGTCGAGGGATGAGCAGTTCTTC.

The sample holds many counts of this clonotype. The chain carries TRBV4-1 and TRBJ2-5, with 8 positions matching TRBD2. Germline lookup yields CDR1 MGHRA and CDR2 YSYEKL. The CDR3 has 15 residues. J gave up 5 bases and V 4 bases, and 9 bases lay outside the gene matches. The CDR3 coding sequence is TGCGCCAGCAGCCCAGAACCTAGCGGGCGGGAGACCCAGTACTTC. Translation: CASSPEPSGRETQYF.

The V call is TRBV9, the J call TRBJ1-1, with unresolved D. Per germline, CDR1 SGDLS and CDR2 YYNGEE. The length of the CDR3 is 16 residues. The V and J ends lost 3 bases and 0 bases respectively, with 15 bases between them. The CDR3 is CASSEALKGMNTEAFF. CDR3 DNA sequence: TGTGCCAGCAGCGAGGCACTGAAGGGAATGAACACTGAAGCTTTCTTT.

The chain has TRBV10-1 and TRBJ2-1; D may be TRBD2 (7 bases). In germline, CDR1 is WNHNN, CDR2 SYGVQD (reference sequence). CDR3 length: 17 amino acids. V was shortened by 6 bases and J by 0 bases, with 18 bases between the two germline ends. The CDR3 sequence is CASSGKGGGSSYNEQFF. For the CDR3, the DNA is TGCGCCAGCAGCGGGAAAGGGGGGGGAAGCTCCTACAATGAGCAGTTCTTC.

The sample holds a few counts of this clonotype. The chain links TRBV15 to TRBJ1-5, with D tentatively TRBD1 (5 bases). This CDR3 region has 15 residues. V lost 0 bases to trimming and J lost 4 bases, with 10 bases between them. CDR1 and CDR2 from the germline V gene are LNHNV and YYDKDF (reference sequence). CDR3 nucleotides: TGTGCCACCAGCAGAGATCTGGGACTGAATCAGCCCCAGCATTTT. This translates into CATSRDLGLNQPQHF.

This clonotype was seen a handful of times. The chain is built from TRBV27 and TRBJ2-2; D unclear. CDR1 is MNHEY, CDR2 SMNVEV, per germline (reference sequence). V lost 8 bases and J 0 bases, leaving 7 bases between the germline ends. The CDR3 consists of 13 residues. The CDR3, as DNA: TGTGCCAGCGGGGATTCGAACACCGGGGAGCTGTTTTTT. It specifies CASGDSNTGELFF.

V and J are TRBV27 and TRBJ2-1; no firm D call. In germline, CDR1 is MNHEY, CDR2 SMNVEV (reference sequence). V lost 3 bases to trimming and J lost 9 bases, with 9 bases between them. There are 12 residues in the CDR3. CDR3 coding DNA: TGTGCCAGCAGTTTCGCCGGTTCTGAGCAGTTCTTC. Translated: CASSFAGSEQFF.

The genes are TRBV7-6 and TRBJ2-5; 7 positions agree with TRBD1. The CDR3 runs 18 residues. Germline trimming cut 5 bases from V and 0 bases from J; bases unmatched to any gene: 15. Germline lookup yields CDR1 SGHVS and CDR2 FNYEAQ. Here the CDR3 reads CASSHRRTDRADQETQYF. CDR3 nucleotides: TGTGCCAGCAGCCACCGCCGGACTGACAGGGCCGACCAAGAGACCCAGTACTTC.

J is TRBJ2-1 and V is TRBV15, with D perhaps TRBD2 (7 bases). V lost 0 bases and J lost 6, with 12 bases in between. This CDR3 spans 15 amino acids. Germline CDR1 LNHNV, CDR2 YYDKDF (reference sequence). In DNA form, the CDR3 reads TGTGCCACCAGCAGAGATAGGGGGGGGGCCAATGAGCAGTTCTTC. Amino acid sequence: CATSRDRGGANEQFF.

This clonotype was detected ten times or more. This chain connects TRBV27 to TRBJ2-4, with 7 bases identical to TRBD1. The germline CDR1 and CDR2 sequences are MNHEY and SMNVEV (reference sequence). V trimming: 2 bases; J trimming: 0 bases; junction bases outside the gene matches: 10. The CDR3 length is 18 residues. The CDR3 DNA reads TGTGCCAGCAGTTTAAACGGACAGGAAAATATAGCCAAAAACATTCAGTACTTC. Protein: CASSLNGQENIAKNIQYF.

This chain links TRBV25-1 with TRBJ1-2; D is undetermined. Per the germline V gene, CDR1 is MGHDK and CDR2 is SYGVNS. The CDR3 consists of 15 residues. Trimming took off 3 bases at V and 4 bases at J, with 15 bases between the two ends. The CDR3 DNA reads TGTGCCAGCAGTGACCCGCTTCCAGACCTCTATGGCTACACCTTC. Protein: CASSDPLPDLYGYTF.

This chain joins TRBV20-1 and TRBJ2-2, with D perhaps TRBD1 (6 bases). With 3 bases removed from V and 3 bases from J, the gap between germline ends came to 14 bases. This CDR3 has 15 amino acids. Germline CDR1 is DFQATT and CDR2 is SNEGSKA (reference sequence). The chain's CDR3 is CSARVGGTDTGELFF. CDR3 nucleotides: TGCAGTGCTAGGGTAGGGGGAACTGACACCGGGGAGCTGTTTTTT.

This clonotype has just a few counts. The V and J genes are TRBV27 and TRBJ2-1; 10 nucleotides align to TRBD2. The germline CDR1 and CDR2 sequences are MNHEY and SMNVEV (reference sequence). Trimming cost V 6 bases and J 9 bases; bases outside gene matches: 5. This CDR3 is 13 amino acids long. The CDR3, as DNA: TGTGCCAGCAGAAAGCGGGGGGGCTCTGAGCAGTTCTTC. Its translation is CASRKRGGSEQFF.

The chain employs TRBV6-2 or TRBV6-3 and TRBJ2-7; D is perhaps TRBD1 (5 bases). This CDR3 is built from 14 residues. V lost 2 bases, J lost 5 bases, and 13 bases lay in between. CDR1 is MNHEY and CDR2 is SVGEGT in the germline V gene. CDR3 amino acids: CASSYRSLRDEQYF. CDR3 in DNA: TGTGCCAGCAGTTACCGATCCCTCAGGGACGAGCAGTACTTC.

This clonotype was picked up a small number of times. The genes are TRBV7-2 and TRBJ1-6, with 9 positions matching TRBD1. V shed 1 base and J 7 bases; nucleotides not matched to a gene: 8. The CDR3 runs to 17 residues. Germline V gene data show CDR1 as SGHTA and CDR2 as FQGNSA. The CDR3 spells CASSLEFRGQGNSPLHF. The CDR3 DNA is TGTGCCAGCAGCTTAGAGTTTCGTGGACAGGGGAATTCACCCCTCCACTTT. Together with reference TRBV7-2 and TRBJ1-6, the CDR3 gives the full variable domain: GAGVSQSPSNKVTEKGKDVELRCDPISGHTALYWYRQSLGQGLEFLIYFQGNSAPDKSGLPSDRFSAERTGGSVSTLTIQRTQQEDSAVYLCASSLEFRGQGNSPLHFGNGTRLTVT.

This clonotype showed up just a few times. V is TRBV7-8 and J is TRBJ1-1; unclear D gene. Trimming pared 2 bases from V and 0 bases from J, leaving 13 bases between. This CDR3 is built from 16 residues. The germline CDR1 and CDR2 sequences are SGHVS and FQNEAQ. The CDR3 here is CASSLSGLPMNTEAFF. The DNA of the CDR3 is TGTGCCAGCAGCTTAAGCGGATTGCCTATGAACACTGAAGCTTTCTTT.

This CDR3 reads CASSLIPGHTEAFF. CDR3 sequence (DNA): TGTGCCAGCAGCTTGATACCGGGCCACACTGAAGCTTTCTTT. This sequence joins TRBV7-9 and TRBJ1-1; no clear D. In germline, CDR1 is SEHNR, CDR2 FQNEAQ (reference sequence). The length of the CDR3 is 14 residues. Between the trimmed V and J ends, which lost 3 bases and 3 bases, there was a span of 11 bases.